This TCR beta chain was recovered during a study of beta chain features in type 1 diabetes. Broader study findings: The question of HLA type influencing TCRB rearrangement was one that remained unresolved here. Type 1 diabetes patients had moderately but significantly shorter TCRB CDR3s in all four CD4+ subsets.

Investigators reverse transcribed all isolated RNA, so they sequenced expressed TCRB transcripts. Using immunoSEQ multiplex PCR, the repertoire was profiled, and TCRdb retains in-frame clones only, with some absent. The sample lists about 900,000 clones, about 17% seen once, with about 0.02% in the top ten. The length of the CDR3 is 17 residues. Germline V lookup: CDR1 SNHLY, CDR2 FYNNEI. V dropped 2 bases and J dropped 5; count of bases not matched to a gene: 11. This clone was seen more than once but under ten times. The antigen remains unidentified. This chain links TRBV2 with TRBJ2-1, with TRBD2 identical over 8 bases. The clonotype comes from a woman between 18 and 30 years old in good health. Sequenced material: naive CD4+ T cells from blood. The CDR3 loop is CASSEWFGTRANNEQFF. DNA for the CDR3: TGTGCCAGCAGTGAATGGTTCGGGACTAGGGCTAACAATGAGCAGTTCTTC.